This is a list of T cell receptor beta chains from one sample in a study of T cells in Graves' hyperthyroidism and ophthalmopathy. Each CDR3 protein gets one entry after TCRdb re-called the multiplex PCR reads with MiXCR. This sample has some 440,000 distinct CDR3 sequences, with approximately 15% found just once. What was sequenced was blood. The receptor source for this set is a woman younger than 35 with Graves' hyperthyroidism. Both conserved end residues are part of each CDR3. The D gene is left open where the match is weak. Only part of the rows carry a size: once, few, many, or a class if the clone is expanded.

>10|NA|many|TRBJ2-7|TRBV2
CASSEGEQYF
TGTGCCAGCAGTGAAGGCGAGCAGTACTTC
>17|NA|few|TRBJ2-3|TRBV4-1
CASSQTPQGRSWDTQYF
TGCGCCAGCAGCCAAACCCCACAGGGAAGGAGCTGGGATACGCAGTATTTT
>17|NA|many|TRBJ1-1|TRBV20-1
CSARLWGGPRMNTEAFF
TGCAGTGCTAGGCTCTGGGGAGGGCCCCGCATGAACACTGAAGCTTTCTTT
>15|TRBD1|many|TRBJ2-4|TRBV6-2/TRBV6-3
CASSYRIQGTDIQYF
TGTGCCAGCAGCTACCGAATTCAGGGGACAGACATTCAGTACTTC
>15|TRBD1|many|TRBJ1-1|TRBV9
CASSVEGALNTEAFF
TGTGCCAGCAGCGTAGAGGGGGCCCTGAACACTGAAGCTTTCTTT
>14|NA|NA|TRBJ2-2|TRBV7-2
CASRKTANTGELFF
TGTGCCAGCAGGAAGACAGCTAACACCGGGGAGCTGTTTTTT
>16|NA|NA|TRBJ1-5|TRBV20-1
CSAKTRGSLGNQPQHF
TGCAGTGCTAAAACGAGGGGGAGCTTGGGCAATCAGCCCCAGCATTTT
>17|NA|NA|TRBJ2-1|TRBV6-2/TRBV6-3
CASSYSFQGSQLGEQFF
TGTGCCAGCAGTTACTCCTTTCAGGGGTCTCAGCTCGGTGAGCAGTTCTTC
>15|NA|NA|TRBJ1-4|TRBV7-9
CASSLVGGQGEKLFF
TGTGCCAGCAGCTTAGTGGGGGGACAAGGCGAAAAACTGTTTTTT
>13|TRBD1|few|TRBJ1-5|TRBV29-1
CSVNQGGNQPQHF
TGCAGCGTTAACCAGGGGGGCAATCAGCCCCAGCATTTT
>14|TRBD1|many|TRBJ2-7|TRBV7-2
CASSLGTGRPEQYF
TGTGCCAGCAGCTTGGGGACAGGGAGGCCCGAGCAGTACTTC
>11|NA|many|TRBJ1-1|TRBV11-2
CASSRTSEAFF
TGTGCCAGCAGCCGAACGAGTGAAGCTTTCTTT
>15|NA|few|TRBJ1-2|TRBV25-1
CASSEGLRTGVGYTF
TGTGCCAGCAGTGAAGGATTACGGACTGGGGTCGGCTACACCTTC
>15|NA|NA|TRBJ1-2|TRBV4-1
CASSLRWRGRYGYTF
TGCGCCAGCAGCCTCCGGTGGCGGGGGAGGTATGGCTACACCTTC
>14|NA|many|TRBJ1-2|TRBV20-1
CSASPPGHNYGYTF
TGCAGTGCTAGCCCCCCAGGACACAACTATGGCTACACCTTC
>16|TRBD1|many|TRBJ1-2|TRBV11-1
CASSSKPGQTNYGYTF
TGTGCCAGCAGCTCGAAACCGGGACAGACGAACTATGGCTACACCTTC
>16|NA|NA|TRBJ2-2|TRBV7-2
CASIRQTTLNTGELFF
TGTGCCAGCATACGACAAACTACTCTGAACACCGGGGAGCTGTTTTTT
>15|TRBD1|many|TRBJ2-5|TRBV2
CASDRVSLDDVTQYF
TGTGCCAGCGACAGGGTTAGTTTGGATGACGTGACCCAGTACTTC
>17|TRBD1|NA|TRBJ1-5|TRBV28
CASSPRTGEWGNQPQHF
TGTGCCAGCAGTCCGCGGACAGGGGAATGGGGCAATCAGCCCCAGCATTTT
>15|TRBD2|few|TRBJ2-1|TRBV19
CASSILRTSGNEQFF
TGTGCCAGTAGTATCTTAAGGACTAGCGGCAATGAGCAGTTCTTC
>12|NA|NA|TRBJ2-7|TRBV10-3
CAISGASYEQYF
TGTGCCATCAGTGGTGCCTCTTACGAGCAGTACTTC
>15|NA|many|TRBJ1-1|TRBV5-1
CASSLGIGMNTEAFF
TGCGCCAGCAGCTTGGGAATTGGGATGAACACTGAAGCTTTCTTT
>14|TRBD1|few|TRBJ1-1|TRBV6-6
CASSTDRGVGEAFF
TGTGCCAGCAGTACAGACAGGGGGGTGGGTGAAGCTTTCTTT
>15|NA|many|TRBJ2-1|TRBV6-1
CASNPGVSSYNEQFF
TGTGCCAGCAACCCTGGGGTAAGCTCCTACAATGAGCAGTTCTTC
>14|NA|many|TRBJ1-5|TRBV20-1
CSARDGGGNQPQHF
TGCAGTGCTAGAGATGGAGGGGGCAATCAGCCCCAGCATTTT
>13|NA|once|TRBJ1-1|TRBV24-1
CATSDLKNTEAFF
TGTGCCACCAGTGATTTAAAGAACACTGAAGCTTTCTTT
>14|NA|many|TRBJ2-2|TRBV6-1
CASSDTGNTGELFF
TGTGCCAGCAGTGACACAGGGAACACCGGGGAGCTGTTTTTT
>14|TRBD1|few|TRBJ1-2|TRBV9
CASSPRTGLGGYTF
TGTGCCAGCAGCCCCCGGACAGGGTTGGGAGGCTACACCTTC
>15|NA|many|TRBJ1-1|TRBV5-1
CASSLSGPTNTEAFF
TGCGCCAGCAGCTTGTCAGGACCAACGAACACTGAAGCTTTCTTT
>13|NA|many|TRBJ2-1|TRBV20-1
CSARGGLRNEQFF
TGCAGTGCTCGTGGGGGACTCCGAAATGAGCAGTTCTTC
>15|TRBD1|NA|TRBJ1-2|TRBV19
CASSPTTGIWRGYTF
TGTGCCAGTAGTCCCACGACAGGGATCTGGCGTGGCTACACCTTC
>15|NA|many|TRBJ2-7|TRBV5-1
CASSKTLRRSYEQYF
TGCGCCAGCAGCAAAACACTCCGGCGCTCCTACGAGCAGTACTTC
>14|NA|few|TRBJ1-3|TRBV29-1
CSATQTRSGNTIYF
TGCAGCGCAACTCAGACCCGCTCTGGAAACACCATATATTTT
>19|TRBD2|many|TRBJ2-1|TRBV7-8
CASSLERLGLAGQYNEQFF
TGTGCCAGCAGCTTAGAAAGATTGGGACTAGCGGGGCAATACAATGAGCAGTTCTTC
>16|NA|few|TRBJ2-2|TRBV2
CASSDTGTANTGELFF
TGTGCCAGCAGTGATACCGGGACCGCGAACACCGGGGAGCTGTTTTTT
>15|NA|many|TRBJ2-2|TRBV12-3/TRBV12-4
CASSLGRGMGGELFF
TGTGCCAGCAGTTTGGGGAGGGGGATGGGCGGGGAGCTGTTTTTT
>15|NA|few|TRBJ2-7|TRBV7-3
CASSLKSSGSYEQYF
TGTGCCAGCAGCTTAAAGTCCAGTGGATCCTACGAGCAGTACTTC
>15|NA|NA|TRBJ1-1|TRBV13
CASSVDGRRNTEAFF
TGTGCCAGCAGCGTAGACGGCAGGCGGAACACTGAAGCTTTCTTT
>13|NA|NA|TRBJ1-4|TRBV7-6
CASSPGDFEKLFF
TGTGCCAGCAGCCCCGGGGACTTTGAAAAACTGTTTTTT
>20|TRBD2|many|TRBJ2-1|TRBV7-8
CASSRPGASGGLSSYNEQFF
TGTGCCAGCAGCCGACCGGGGGCTAGCGGGGGGCTAAGCTCCTACAATGAGCAGTTCTTC
>14|NA|many|TRBJ2-7|TRBV5-1
CASSLDARSYEQYF
TGCGCCAGCAGCTTGGATGCGCGTTCCTACGAGCAGTACTTC
>13|NA|many|TRBJ2-7|TRBV11-2
CASSLTRTYEQYF
TGTGCCAGCAGCTTAACCCGTACCTACGAGCAGTACTTC
>14|NA|many|TRBJ1-5|TRBV5-1
CASSLDADNQPQHF
TGCGCCAGCAGCTTGGATGCGGATAATCAGCCCCAGCATTTT
>13|NA|NA|TRBJ1-2|TRBV20-1
CSARDTTDYGYTF
TGCAGTGCTCGGGACACGACCGACTATGGCTACACCTTC
>11|NA|many|TRBJ2-7|TRBV2
CASSAIYEQYF
TGTGCCAGCAGCGCGATCTACGAGCAGTACTTC
>14|TRBD2|many|TRBJ2-1|TRBV7-2
CASSVGLGGNEQFF
TGTGCCAGCAGCGTAGGACTAGGAGGGAATGAGCAGTTCTTC
>19|TRBD2|NA|TRBJ2-2|TRBV24-1
CATSDRGLAGGPWTGELFF
TGTGCCACCAGTGACCGAGGACTAGCGGGGGGGCCTTGGACCGGGGAGCTGTTTTTT
>15|TRBD1|NA|TRBJ2-7|TRBV9
CASSSQGRGNYEQYF
TGTGCCAGCAGCTCACAGGGCAGGGGGAACTACGAGCAGTACTTC
>15|TRBD1|NA|TRBJ2-4|TRBV6-2/TRBV6-3
CASSTQGAPLNIQYF
TGTGCCAGCAGCACGCAGGGGGCGCCCCTAAACATTCAGTACTTC
>13|NA|many|TRBJ2-7|TRBV2
CASRGMSSYEQYF
TGTGCCAGCAGGGGGATGAGCTCCTACGAGCAGTACTTC
>14|NA|few|TRBJ1-6|TRBV3-1
CASSRGANNSPLHF
TGTGCCAGCAGTCGAGGGGCCAATAATTCACCCCTCCACTTT
>15|NA|NA|TRBJ2-4|TRBV4-1
CASSQVELAKNIQYF
TGCGCCAGCAGCCAAGTAGAATTAGCCAAAAACATTCAGTACTTC
>16|NA|NA|TRBJ2-1|TRBV5-5
CASSLEEWHGQHEQFF
TGTGCCAGCAGCTTGGAGGAGTGGCACGGTCAACATGAGCAGTTCTTC
>15|NA|few|TRBJ2-2|TRBV13
CATRLGGARTGELFF
TGTGCCACTCGGCTCGGAGGGGCGCGAACCGGGGAGCTGTTTTTT